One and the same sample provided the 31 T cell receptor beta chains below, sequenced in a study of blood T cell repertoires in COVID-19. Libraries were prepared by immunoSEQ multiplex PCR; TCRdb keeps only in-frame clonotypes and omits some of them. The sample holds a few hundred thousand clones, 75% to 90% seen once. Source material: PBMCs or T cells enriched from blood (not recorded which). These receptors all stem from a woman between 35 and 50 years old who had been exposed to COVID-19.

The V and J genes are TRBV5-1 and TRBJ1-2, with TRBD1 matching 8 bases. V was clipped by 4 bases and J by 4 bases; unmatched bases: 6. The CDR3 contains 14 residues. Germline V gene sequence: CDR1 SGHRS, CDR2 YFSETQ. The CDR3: CASSIGQGAYGYTF. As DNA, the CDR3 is TGCGCCAGCAGCATAGGACAGGGAGCCTATGGCTACACCTTC.

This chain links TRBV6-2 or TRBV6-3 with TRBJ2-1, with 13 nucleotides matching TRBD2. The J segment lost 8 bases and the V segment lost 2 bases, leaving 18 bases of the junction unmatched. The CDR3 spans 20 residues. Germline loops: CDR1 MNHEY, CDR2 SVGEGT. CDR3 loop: CASSYSLWTSGGPRLYEQFF. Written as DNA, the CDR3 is TGTGCCAGCAGTTACAGCCTATGGACTAGCGGGGGCCCCCGTTTATATGAGCAGTTCTTC.

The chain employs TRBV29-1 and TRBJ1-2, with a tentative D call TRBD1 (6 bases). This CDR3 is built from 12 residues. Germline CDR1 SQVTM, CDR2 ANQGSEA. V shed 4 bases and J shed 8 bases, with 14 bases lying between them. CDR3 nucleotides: TGCAGCGTTGCAATTCCAGGGGAAGGCTACACCTTC. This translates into CSVAIPGEGYTF.

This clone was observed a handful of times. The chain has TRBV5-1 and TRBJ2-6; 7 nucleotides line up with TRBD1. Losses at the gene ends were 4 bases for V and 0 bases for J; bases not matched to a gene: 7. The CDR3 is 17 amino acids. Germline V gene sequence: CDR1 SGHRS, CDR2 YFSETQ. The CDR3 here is CASSAGTVSSGANVLTF. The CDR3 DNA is TGCGCCAGCAGCGCCGGGACAGTAAGCTCTGGGGCCAACGTCCTGACTTTC.

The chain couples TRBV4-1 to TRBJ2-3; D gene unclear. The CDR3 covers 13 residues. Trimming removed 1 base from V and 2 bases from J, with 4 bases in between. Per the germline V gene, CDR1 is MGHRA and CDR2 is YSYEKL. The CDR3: CASSQVLTDTQYF. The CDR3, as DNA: TGCGCCAGCAGCCAAGTTCTCACAGATACGCAGTATTTT.

The CDR3 is CASSSSGNSYEQYV. CDR3 nucleotide sequence: TGTGCCAGCAGCTCTAGCGGCAACTCCTACGAGCAGTACGTC. The chain links TRBV7-2 to TRBJ2-7; 7 positions match TRBD2. In germline, CDR1 is SGHTA, CDR2 FQGNSA. The CDR3 is 14 residues long. V gave up 4 bases and J gave up 0 bases; unmatched junction bases: 3.

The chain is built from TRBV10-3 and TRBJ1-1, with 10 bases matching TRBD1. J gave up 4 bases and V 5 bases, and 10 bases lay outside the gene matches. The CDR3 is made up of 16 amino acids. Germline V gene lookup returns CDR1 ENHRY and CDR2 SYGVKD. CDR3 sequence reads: CAISLDRGTWSTEAFF. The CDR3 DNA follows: TGTGCCATCAGTTTGGACAGGGGGACTTGGAGCACTGAAGCTTTCTTT.

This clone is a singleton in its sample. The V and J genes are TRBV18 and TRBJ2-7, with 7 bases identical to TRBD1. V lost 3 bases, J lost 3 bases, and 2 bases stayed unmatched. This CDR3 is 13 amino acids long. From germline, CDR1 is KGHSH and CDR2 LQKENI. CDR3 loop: CASSPGDSYEQYV. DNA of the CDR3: TGTGCCAGCTCACCGGGGGACAGCTACGAGCAGTACGTC.

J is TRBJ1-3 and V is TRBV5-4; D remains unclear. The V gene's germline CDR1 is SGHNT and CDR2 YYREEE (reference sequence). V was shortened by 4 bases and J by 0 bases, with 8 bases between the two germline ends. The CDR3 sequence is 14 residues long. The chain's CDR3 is CASSIYSSGNTIYF. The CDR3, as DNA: TGTGCCAGCAGCATATATAGCTCTGGAAACACCATATATTTT.

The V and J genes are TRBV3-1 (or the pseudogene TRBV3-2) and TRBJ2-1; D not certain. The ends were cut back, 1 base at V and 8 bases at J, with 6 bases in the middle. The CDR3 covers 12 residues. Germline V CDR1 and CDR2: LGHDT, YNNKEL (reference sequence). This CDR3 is CASSQAVDEQFF. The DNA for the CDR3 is TGTGCCAGCAGCCAAGCGGTCGATGAGCAGTTCTTC.

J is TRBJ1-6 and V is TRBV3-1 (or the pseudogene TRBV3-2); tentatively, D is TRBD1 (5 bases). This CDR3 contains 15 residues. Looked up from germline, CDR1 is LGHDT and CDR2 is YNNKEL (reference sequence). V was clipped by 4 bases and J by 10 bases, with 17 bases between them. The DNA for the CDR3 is TGTGCCAGCAGCCCCCTTTGGCCTTGGGGCTCACCCCTCCACTTT. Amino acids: CASSPLWPWGSPLHF.

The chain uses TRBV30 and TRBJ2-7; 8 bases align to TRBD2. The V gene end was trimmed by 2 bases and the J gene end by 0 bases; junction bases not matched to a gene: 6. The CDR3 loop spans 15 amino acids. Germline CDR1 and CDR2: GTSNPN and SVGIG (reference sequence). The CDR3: CAWSLTSGSSYEQYF. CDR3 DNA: TGTGCCTGGAGTCTTACTAGCGGTAGCTCCTACGAGCAGTACTTC.

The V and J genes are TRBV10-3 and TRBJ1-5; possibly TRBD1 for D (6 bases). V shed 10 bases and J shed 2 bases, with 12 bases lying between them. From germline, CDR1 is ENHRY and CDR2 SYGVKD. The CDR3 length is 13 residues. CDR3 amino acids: CASRGAGNQPQHF. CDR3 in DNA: TGTGCCAGCAGGGGTGCGGGCAATCAGCCCCAGCATTTT.

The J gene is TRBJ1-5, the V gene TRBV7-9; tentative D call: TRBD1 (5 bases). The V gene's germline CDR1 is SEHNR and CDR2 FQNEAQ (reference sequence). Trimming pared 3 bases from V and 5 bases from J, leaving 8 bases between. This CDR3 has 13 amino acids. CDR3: CASSFDSYQPQHF. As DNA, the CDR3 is TGTGCCAGCAGCTTTGACAGCTATCAGCCCCAGCATTTT.

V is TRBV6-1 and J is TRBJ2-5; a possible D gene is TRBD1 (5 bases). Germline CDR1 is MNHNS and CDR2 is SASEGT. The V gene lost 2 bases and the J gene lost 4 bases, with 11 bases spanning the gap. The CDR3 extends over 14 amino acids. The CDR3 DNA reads TGTGCCAGCAGTGAACACACAGGTGGAGAGACCCAGTACTTC. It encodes CASSEHTGGETQYF.

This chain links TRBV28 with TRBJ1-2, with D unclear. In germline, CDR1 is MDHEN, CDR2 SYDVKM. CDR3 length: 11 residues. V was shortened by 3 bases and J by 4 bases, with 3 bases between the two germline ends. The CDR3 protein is CASSFGYGYTF. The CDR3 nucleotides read TGTGCCAGCAGTTTCGGCTATGGCTACACCTTC.

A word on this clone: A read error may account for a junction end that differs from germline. The CDR3 here is CASSATSGRMGETQYF. CDR3 sequence (DNA): TGTGCCAGCAGCGCGACTAGCGGGAGAATGGGAGAGACCCAGTACTTC. The rearrangement uses TRBV5-1 and TRBJ2-5; 12 bases are a match to TRBD2. Germline loops: CDR1 SGHRS, CDR2 YFSETQ. This CDR3 contains 16 residues.

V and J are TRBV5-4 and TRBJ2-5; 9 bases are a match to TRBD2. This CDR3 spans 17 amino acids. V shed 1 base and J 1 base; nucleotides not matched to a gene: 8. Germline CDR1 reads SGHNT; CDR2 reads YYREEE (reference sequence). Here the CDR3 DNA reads TGTGCCAGCAGCTTGTATCCGCGGGAGGGCCCCCAAGAGACCCAGTACTTC. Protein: CASSLYPREGPQETQYF.

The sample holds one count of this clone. The CDR3 here is CASSLARSGGPRRLSSYNEQFF. The CDR3 nucleotides are TGTGCCAGCAGCTTAGCGAGAAGCGGGGGGCCACGCCGTTTGAGCTCCTACAATGAGCAGTTCTTC. The chain uses TRBV7-2 and TRBJ2-1, with 9 bases fitting TRBD2. V shed 0 bases, J shed 0 bases, and the junction held 18 bases outside the gene matches. This CDR3 comprises 22 residues. CDR1 is SGHTA and CDR2 is FQGNSA in the germline V gene.

The CDR3 region is CASSDQGALNSPLHF. CDR3 in DNA: TGTGCCAGCAGTGACCAGGGGGCGCTGAATTCACCCCTCCACTTT. The genes are TRBV25-1 and TRBJ1-6, with TRBD1 matching 8 bases. The CDR3 totals 15 residues. Trimming at V came to 3 bases and at J to 7 bases, leaving 5 bases not matched to a gene. The germline V gene has CDR1 MGHDK and CDR2 SYGVNS.

This CDR3 is CASLGGGAGANVLTF. The CDR3 DNA sequence: TGTGCCAGCTTAGGAGGGGGCGCTGGGGCCAACGTCCTGACTTTC. The chain links TRBV4-2 to TRBJ2-6, with D possibly being TRBD1 (7 bases). This CDR3 has 15 amino acids. Germline CDR1 LGHNA, CDR2 YNFKEQ. V lost 8 bases to trimming and J lost 2 bases, with 13 bases between them.

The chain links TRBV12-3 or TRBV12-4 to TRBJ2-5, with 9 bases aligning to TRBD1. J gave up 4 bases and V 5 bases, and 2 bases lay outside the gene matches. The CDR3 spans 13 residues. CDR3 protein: CASSPGQGETQYF. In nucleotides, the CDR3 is TGTGCCAGCAGTCCGGGACAGGGAGAGACCCAGTACTTC.

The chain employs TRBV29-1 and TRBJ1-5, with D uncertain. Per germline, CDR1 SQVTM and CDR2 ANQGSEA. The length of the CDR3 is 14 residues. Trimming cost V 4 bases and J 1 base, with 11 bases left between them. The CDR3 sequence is CSVVSGGSNQPQHF. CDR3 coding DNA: TGCAGCGTTGTGTCAGGTGGGAGCAATCAGCCCCAGCATTTT.

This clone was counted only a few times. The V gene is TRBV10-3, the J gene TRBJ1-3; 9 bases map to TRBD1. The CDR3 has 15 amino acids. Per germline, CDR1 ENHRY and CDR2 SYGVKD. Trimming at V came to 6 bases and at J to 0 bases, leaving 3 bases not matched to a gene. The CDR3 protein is CAISRTGDSGNTIYF. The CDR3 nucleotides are TGTGCCATCAGCCGGACAGGGGACTCTGGAAACACCATATATTTT.

This chain's CDR3 is CASSQASGGLYNEQFF. The DNA for the CDR3 is TGTGCCAGCAGCCAAGCTAGCGGGGGGCTATACAATGAGCAGTTCTTC. This chain connects TRBV4-2 to TRBJ2-1; 11 bases are a match to TRBD2. Trimming cost V 1 base and J 4 bases; bases outside gene matches: 3. This CDR3 contains 16 residues. Germline V gene data show CDR1 as LGHNA and CDR2 as YNFKEQ.

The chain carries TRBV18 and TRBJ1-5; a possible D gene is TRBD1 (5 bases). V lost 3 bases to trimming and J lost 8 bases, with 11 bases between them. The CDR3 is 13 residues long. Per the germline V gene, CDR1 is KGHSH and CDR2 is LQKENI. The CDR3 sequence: CASSPGQGEPQHF. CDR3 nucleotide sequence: TGTGCCAGCTCACCGGGTCAGGGTGAGCCCCAGCATTTT.

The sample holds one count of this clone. CDR3 in DNA: TGTGCCAGCAGCTTGGGGGGGCGAGACACCGGGGAGCTGTTTTTT. Protein sequence: CASSLGGRDTGELFF. The chain couples TRBV5-5 to TRBJ2-2; D is perhaps TRBD1 (6 bases). The V end was cut by 0 bases, the J end by 3 bases, with 9 bases between. The CDR3 spans 15 residues. Germline-derived CDR1 and CDR2 are SGHKS and YYEKEE (reference sequence).

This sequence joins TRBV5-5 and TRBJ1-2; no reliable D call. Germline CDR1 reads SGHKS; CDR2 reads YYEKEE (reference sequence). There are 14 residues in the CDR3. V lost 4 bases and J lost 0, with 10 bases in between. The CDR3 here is CASSQRAPNYGYTF. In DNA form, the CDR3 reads TGTGCCAGCAGCCAGCGGGCCCCTAACTATGGCTACACCTTC.

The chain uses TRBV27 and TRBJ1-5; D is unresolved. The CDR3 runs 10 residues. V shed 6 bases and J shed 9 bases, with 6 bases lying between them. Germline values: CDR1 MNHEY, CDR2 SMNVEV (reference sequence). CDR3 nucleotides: TGTGCCAGCAGCCAGGTGCCCCAGCATTTT. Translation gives CASSQVPQHF.

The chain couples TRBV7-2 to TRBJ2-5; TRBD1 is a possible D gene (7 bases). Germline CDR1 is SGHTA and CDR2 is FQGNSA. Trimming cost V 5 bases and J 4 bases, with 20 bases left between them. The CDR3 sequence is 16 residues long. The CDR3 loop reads CASSPSGGWDGETQYF. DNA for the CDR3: TGTGCCAGCAGCCCCTCAGGGGGGTGGGATGGAGAGACCCAGTACTTC.

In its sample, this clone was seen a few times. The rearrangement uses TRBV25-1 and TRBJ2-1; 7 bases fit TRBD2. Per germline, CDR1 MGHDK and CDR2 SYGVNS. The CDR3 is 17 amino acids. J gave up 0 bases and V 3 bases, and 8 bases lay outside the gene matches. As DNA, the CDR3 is TGTGCCAGCAGTGACCTAGGGACTACCCCCTCCTACAATGAGCAGTTCTTC. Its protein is CASSDLGTTPSYNEQFF.